Below, 10 T cell receptor beta chains from the same sample are listed, as sequenced in a study of Ad26.COV2.S vaccination and SARS-CoV-2 variants. TCRdb's table, derived via immunoSEQ multiplex PCR, lists solely in-frame clones and lacks some. The sample has just over 350,000 clones, about 92% seen once. This specimen was peripheral blood, taken after recovery from COVID-19. These receptor sequences come from a human donor who had recovered from COVID-19.

This clone was observed a single time. This chain links TRBV5-6 with TRBJ2-7; D is perhaps TRBD2 (5 bases). Germline V lookup: CDR1 SGHDT, CDR2 YYEEEE. The CDR3 totals 14 residues. Trimming stripped 0 bases from V and 5 bases from J, with 12 bases between. Here the CDR3 reads CASSLVGVRHEQYF. Written as DNA, the CDR3 is TGTGCCAGCAGCTTGGTCGGGGTTCGTCACGAGCAGTACTTC.

The chain carries TRBV7-3 and TRBJ2-2; perhaps D is TRBD1 or TRBD2 (6 bases each). Trimming took off 1 base at V and 4 bases at J, with 13 bases between the two ends. The CDR3 sequence is 16 residues long. Germline V gene lookup returns CDR1 SGHTA and CDR2 FQGTGA. DNA of the CDR3: TGTGCCAGCAGCTTAAAACAGGGAGGTTCCACCGGGGAGCTGTTTTTT. Its translation: CASSLKQGGSTGELFF.

This chain uses TRBV20-1 with TRBJ2-5; D gene ambiguous. There are 11 residues in the CDR3. Germline V gene sequence: CDR1 DFQATT, CDR2 SNEGSKA (reference sequence). V was cut by 5 bases and J by 4 bases, with 8 bases left in between. The CDR3 is CSAPNAETQYF. The CDR3 DNA sequence: TGCAGTGCTCCCAACGCAGAGACCCAGTACTTC.

The chain joins TRBV25-1 to TRBJ1-1, with D hard to call. With 3 bases removed from V and 0 bases from J, the gap between germline ends came to 14 bases. The germline CDR1 and CDR2 sequences are MGHDK and SYGVNS. The CDR3 is 16 amino acids. The CDR3 loop is CASSESRLSLNTEAFF. Written as DNA, the CDR3 is TGTGCCAGCAGTGAGTCCCGACTGAGTTTGAACACTGAAGCTTTCTTT.

J is TRBJ2-1 and V is TRBV3-1 (or the pseudogene TRBV3-2); 9 bases are a match to TRBD2. CDR3 size: 14 residues. The germline gives CDR1 LGHDT, CDR2 YNNKEL (reference sequence). Unmatched junction bases numbered 8, after V lost 5 bases and J lost 9 bases. The CDR3 reads CASSYSGGRGEQFF. In nucleotides, the CDR3 is TGTGCCAGCAGCTATAGCGGGGGCAGAGGTGAGCAGTTCTTC.

J is TRBJ2-2 and V is TRBV5-6; 11 bases align to TRBD1. Trimming at V came to 3 bases and at J to 6 bases, leaving 4 bases not matched to a gene. There are 15 residues in the CDR3. CDR1 SGHDT and CDR2 YYEEEE come from the germline V gene. The CDR3 bases are TGTGCCAGCAGCTCCGGGACAGGGGGATCCGGGGAGCTGTTTTTT. It specifies CASSSGTGGSGELFF.

The chain joins TRBV13 to TRBJ2-3; 7 bases agree with TRBD2. The CDR3 sequence is 15 residues long. V trimming: 4 bases; J trimming: 5 bases; junction bases outside the gene matches: 9. Germline V gene sequence: CDR1 PRHDT, CDR2 FYEKMQ (reference sequence). The CDR3 here is CASSSGLEEGDTQYF. The CDR3 DNA reads TGTGCCAGCAGCTCCGGACTAGAGGAGGGAGATACGCAGTATTTT.

J is TRBJ1-2 and V is TRBV12-3 or TRBV12-4; D call uncertain. The CDR3 runs 12 residues. V dropped 6 bases and J dropped 7 bases, with 12 bases sitting between them. DNA of the CDR3: TGTGCCAGCAGAAAAGAAGGGCCTGGCTACACCTTC. It yields the protein CASRKEGPGYTF.

The CDR3 spells CASSNRGISYNSPLHF. Here the CDR3 DNA reads TGCGCCAGCAGCAACCGGGGGATCTCCTATAATTCACCCCTCCACTTT. The chain uses TRBV5-1 and TRBJ1-6, with D perhaps matching TRBD1 (5 bases). The CDR3 length is 16 residues. Per the germline V gene, CDR1 is SGHRS and CDR2 is YFSETQ. V lost 4 bases and J lost 0, with 11 bases in between. Full variable domain (remainder filled in from reference TRBV5-1 and TRBJ1-6): KAGVTQTPRYLIKTRGQQVTLSCSPISGHRSVSWYQQTPGQGLQFLFEYFSETQRNKGNFPGRFSGRQFSNSRSEMNVSTLELGDSALYLCASSNRGISYNSPLHFGNGTRLTVT.

V is TRBV12-3 or TRBV12-4 and J is TRBJ2-7; D is unclear. V lost 3 bases and J lost 6, with 9 bases in between. The CDR3 spans 12 residues. The CDR3 reads CASSFEEFEQYF. The CDR3 DNA follows: TGTGCCAGCAGTTTTGAGGAATTCGAGCAGTACTTC.